Below are 18 T cell receptor beta chains sequenced from a single sample in a study of OX40 agonist ivuxolimab in advanced cancers. TCRdb's copy holds only in-frame clones and misses some; the assay was immunoSEQ multiplex PCR. The data contain 46,000 or so clones, approximately 86% of them seen just once; the ten biggest clones take up around 11%. This material consisted of CD4+ or CD8+ T cells sorted from blood, taken in a trial of the OX40 agonist ivuxolimab. These receptors originate from an adult with an advanced solid tumor such as melanoma, head and neck, liver or kidney cancer.

The V call is TRBV11-2, the J call TRBJ2-1; possible D gene TRBD2, 6 bases. The germline CDR1 and CDR2 sequences are SGHAT and FQNNGV. The CDR3 runs to 14 residues. Trimming removed 1 base at V and 9 bases at J, with 13 bases between. The CDR3 DNA reads as TGTGCCAGCAGCTTAGTTAGTCTAGCGAGTGAGCAGTTCTTC. Amino acid sequence: CASSLVSLASEQFF.

V is TRBV7-9 and J is TRBJ2-5, with a weak D call TRBD2 (7 bases). The CDR3 runs to 13 residues. CDR1 is SEHNR, CDR2 FQNEAQ, per germline (reference sequence). Trimming removed 5 bases at V and 7 bases at J, with 14 bases between. This chain's CDR3 is CASSGGGGTTQYF. The CDR3 coding sequence is TGTGCCAGCAGCGGGGGGGGCGGCACGACCCAGTACTTC.

This chain joins TRBV7-3 and TRBJ1-3; D possibly corresponds to TRBD1 (5 bases). V lost 2 bases and J lost 2, with 7 bases in between. The CDR3 consists of 14 residues. The germline V gene has CDR1 SGHTA and CDR2 FQGTGA. The CDR3 DNA reads as TGTGCCAGCAGCTTATTAGGGGCTGGAAACACCATATATTTT. As protein: CASSLLGAGNTIYF. Full variable domain (outside the CDR3, taken from reference TRBV7-3 and TRBJ1-3): GAGVSQTPSNKVTEKGKYVELRCDPISGHTALYWYRQSLGQGPEFLIYFQGTGAADDSGLPNDRFFAVRPEGSVSTLKIQRTERGDSAVYLCASSLLGAGNTIYFGEGSWLTVV.

The genes are TRBV15 and TRBJ2-1, with 8 nucleotides matching TRBD1. V dropped 2 bases and J dropped 7; count of bases not matched to a gene: 10. This CDR3 has 16 residues. Germline loops: CDR1 LNHNV, CDR2 YYDKDF (reference sequence). CDR3 in amino acids: CATSRTGGQGGNEQFF. CDR3 bases: TGTGCCACCAGCAGAACTGGAGGACAGGGTGGGAATGAGCAGTTCTTC.

The chain couples TRBV28 to TRBJ2-5, with D unclear. In germline, CDR1 is MDHEN, CDR2 SYDVKM. V was clipped by 1 base and J by 4 bases, with 13 bases between them. CDR3 length: 15 amino acids. DNA of the CDR3: TGTGCCAGCAGTTTATTGAGCCGGCCCGGAGAGACCCAGTACTTC. Translated: CASSLLSRPGETQYF.

This sequence joins TRBV9 and TRBJ2-7, with TRBD1 matching 9 bases. The germline gives CDR1 SGDLS, CDR2 YYNGEE. The CDR3 is 16 amino acids. The ends lost 0 bases at V and 3 bases at J; junction bases unmatched: 7. The CDR3 nucleotides are TGTGCCAGCAGCGTAGCTCCCCGGGACAGGGACTACGAGCAGTACTTC. Translating gives CASSVAPRDRDYEQYF. Full variable domain (remainder filled in from reference TRBV9 and TRBJ2-7): DSGVTQTPKHLITATGQRVTLRCSPRSGDLSVYWYQQSLDQGLQFLIQYYNGEERAKGNILERFSAQQFPDLHSELNLSSLELGDSALYFCASSVAPRDRDYEQYFGPGTRLTVT.

The J gene is TRBJ2-1, the V gene TRBV11-3, with a possible D match to TRBD2 (6 bases). With 5 bases removed from V and 7 bases from J, the gap between germline ends came to 18 bases. This CDR3 has 15 residues. Germline V gene data show CDR1 as SGHNT and CDR2 as YENEEA. This chain's CDR3 is CASSPPGLQSNEQFF. In DNA, the CDR3 is TGTGCCAGCAGCCCCCCGGGACTCCAGTCAAATGAGCAGTTCTTC.

The chain couples TRBV7-9 to TRBJ1-1; D is unclear. Germline V gene data show CDR1 as SEHNR and CDR2 as FQNEAQ (reference sequence). CDR3 length: 11 residues. V lost 4 bases and J lost 6, with 6 bases in between. This CDR3 is CASSSPPEAFF. DNA for the CDR3: TGTGCCAGCAGCTCACCCCCTGAAGCTTTCTTT.

The chain employs TRBV11-3 and TRBJ1-3; D remains unclear. This CDR3 is built from 16 residues. Trimming left V 0 bases short and J 7 bases short, with 16 bases between. Germline assignment: CDR1 SGHNT and CDR2 YENEEA. CDR3 sequence: CASSLDLAGFGNTIYF. The CDR3 nucleotides are TGTGCCAGCAGCTTAGATCTGGCAGGATTTGGCAACACCATATATTTT.

The chain couples TRBV5-5 to TRBJ2-5, with TRBD2 identical over 9 bases. J lost 2 bases, V lost 2 bases, and 4 bases had no gene match. The length of the CDR3 is 15 residues. CDR1 is SGHKS, CDR2 YYEKEE, per germline (reference sequence). CDR3 sequence: CASSFGGRVQETQYF. CDR3 sequence (DNA): TGTGCCAGCAGCTTTGGCGGGAGGGTGCAAGAGACCCAGTACTTC.

This rearrangement joins TRBV7-8 to TRBJ2-5; 9 bases match TRBD2. CDR3 length: 15 amino acids. Germline CDR1 SGHVS, CDR2 FQNEAQ. The junction had 7 bases not matched to a gene; V was cut back by 3 bases and J by 5 bases. The CDR3 DNA reads TGTGCCAGCAGCTTTCTAGCGGGATTCGAGGAGACCCAGTACTTC. This codes for CASSFLAGFEETQYF.

V gene TRBV9 combines with J gene TRBJ2-5; unclear D gene. Trimming pared 5 bases from V and 5 bases from J, leaving 13 bases between. The germline CDR1 and CDR2 sequences are SGDLS and YYNGEE. CDR3 length: 13 amino acids. CDR3 nucleotides: TGTGCCAGCAGTATACGGCTATCGGAGACCCAGTACTTC. Translation gives CASSIRLSETQYF.

This chain joins TRBV7-9 and TRBJ2-7; D might be TRBD1 or TRBD2, each matching 5 bases. With 5 bases removed from V and 2 bases from J, the gap between germline ends came to 16 bases. This CDR3 comprises 15 residues. Per the germline V gene, CDR1 is SEHNR and CDR2 is FQNEAQ (reference sequence). CDR3 sequence reads: CASSNDGRETYEQYF. For the CDR3, the DNA is TGTGCCAGCAGCAACGATGGCAGGGAGACCTACGAGCAGTACTTC.

This clone occurred once. J is TRBJ2-3 and V is TRBV14; maybe TRBD2 (6 bases). Trimming pared 3 bases from V and 0 bases from J, leaving 13 bases between. Germline CDR1 SGHDN, CDR2 FVKESK. The CDR3 has 16 residues. The CDR3 coding sequence is TGTGCCAGCAGCCATTTTCGCGGGGCCAGCACAGATACGCAGTATTTT. Its protein product is CASSHFRGASTDTQYF.

The rearrangement links TRBV7-8 to TRBJ1-1; TRBD1 might be the D (5 bases). Germline V gene sequence: CDR1 SGHVS, CDR2 FQNEAQ. V lost 8 bases and J lost 4, with 14 bases in between. The CDR3 length is 13 residues. CDR3 sequence (DNA): TGTGCCAGCGTCCAGGGCCTCGGCACTGAAGCTTTCTTT. The encoded protein is CASVQGLGTEAFF.

This clone was seen more than once but under ten times. The chain carries TRBV27 and TRBJ1-2; weak D call: TRBD1 (5 bases). Trimming removed 6 bases from V and 7 bases from J, with 12 bases in between. The CDR3 has 12 amino acids. Germline-derived CDR1 and CDR2 are MNHEY and SMNVEV (reference sequence). The CDR3 region is CASSRGSSGYTF. CDR3 in DNA: TGTGCCAGCAGCCGGGGGTCGTCTGGCTACACCTTC.

The V and J genes are TRBV5-6 and TRBJ2-2, with TRBD1 matching 9 bases. The CDR3 is 17 amino acids. The V segment lost 4 bases and the J segment 6 bases; nucleotides outside the gene matches: 13. Germline CDR1 and CDR2: SGHDT and YYEEEE. CDR3 coding DNA: TGTGCCAGCAGCCCTCCACCGGGACAGGGTAGCCCCGGGGAGCTGTTTTTT. Translated: CASSPPPGQGSPGELFF.

The chain employs TRBV27 and TRBJ1-1; D remains ambiguous. CDR1 and CDR2 from the germline V gene are MNHEY and SMNVEV (reference sequence). Trimming took off 3 bases at V and 0 bases at J, with 5 bases between the two ends. The CDR3 sequence is 13 residues long. This chain's CDR3 is CASSFSVNTEAFF. For the CDR3, the DNA is TGTGCCAGCAGTTTCTCAGTGAACACTGAAGCTTTCTTT.